The 32 T cell receptor beta chains given below trace back to one sample, sequenced in a study of long-term antiretroviral therapy in people with HIV. The libraries were made with immunoSEQ v3.0 at survey level. Sequenced by immunoSEQ multiplex PCR; TCRdb stores in-frame clones only, minus some. The sample shows about 17,000 clones, around four fifths of them seen only once. Source: unsorted PBMCs, taken 0.3 years after starting antiretroviral therapy. The receptors come from a woman between 45 and 65 years old with HIV.

This clone came up a few times. This rearrangement joins TRBV15 to TRBJ2-1; 12 positions match TRBD2. The CDR3 is 15 amino acids. From germline, CDR1 is LNHNV and CDR2 YYDKDF (reference sequence). The V and J ends lost 7 bases and 2 bases, in that order; junction bases with no gene match: 3. CDR3 sequence: CATTRTSGAYNEQFF. In DNA form, the CDR3 reads TGTGCCACCACCCGGACTAGCGGGGCCTACAATGAGCAGTTCTTC.

The chain has TRBV20-1 and TRBJ2-1; no clear D gene. This CDR3 comprises 11 residues. V was clipped by 5 bases and J by 0 bases, with 2 bases between them. In germline, CDR1 is DFQATT, CDR2 SNEGSKA (reference sequence). DNA for the CDR3: TGCAGTGCTGGCTCCTACAATGAGCAGTTCTTC. It translates to CSAGSYNEQFF.

This clone occurred a few times. V and J are TRBV19 and TRBJ1-2; D unclear. Trimming removed 4 bases from V and 6 bases from J, with 6 bases in between. Per the germline V gene, CDR1 is LNHDA and CDR2 is SQIVND (reference sequence). The CDR3 totals 11 residues. The CDR3: CASSTIHGYTF. The CDR3 DNA reads TGTGCCAGTAGTACTATCCATGGCTACACCTTC.

J is TRBJ2-3 and V is TRBV10-3; no firm D call. Germline V gene sequence: CDR1 ENHRY, CDR2 SYGVKD. V was shortened by 3 bases and J by 0 bases, with 13 bases between the two germline ends. This CDR3 has 16 residues. The CDR3: CAISDSIRSSTDTQYF. DNA of the CDR3: TGTGCCATCAGTGATAGCATCAGATCTAGCACAGATACGCAGTATTTT.

The V gene is TRBV5-1, the J gene TRBJ2-2; D remains ambiguous. CDR1 SGHRS and CDR2 YFSETQ come from the germline V gene. The CDR3 length is 13 residues. V was cut by 0 bases and J by 6 bases, with 6 bases left in between. CDR3 coding DNA: TGCGCCAGCAGCTTGGGCGAATCCGGGGAGCTGTTTTTT. Encoded protein: CASSLGESGELFF.

Only one count was recorded for this clone. The chain couples TRBV6-1 to TRBJ2-5; D is possibly TRBD1 (5 bases). The CDR3 sequence is 17 residues long. Trimming stripped 1 base from V and 0 bases from J, with 15 bases between. Germline V gene data show CDR1 as MNHNS and CDR2 as SASEGT. CDR3 nucleotide sequence: TGTGCCAGCAGTGAAGGTGGGGCCGTCCTGTACCAAGAGACCCAGTACTTC. Translation: CASSEGGAVLYQETQYF.

This clone appeared a single time. The rearrangement joins TRBV25-1 to TRBJ1-2, with 7 positions matching TRBD1. J lost 4 bases, V lost 2 bases, and 7 bases had no gene match. This CDR3 is 15 amino acids long. Germline CDR1 MGHDK, CDR2 SYGVNS. CDR3 DNA: TGTGCCAGCAGTGAACCCAAGACAGGGTTCTATGGCTACACCTTC. Its protein is CASSEPKTGFYGYTF.

This chain links TRBV5-5 with TRBJ2-2; TRBD2 matches 7 bases. Trimming at V came to 4 bases and at J to 10 bases, leaving 13 bases not matched to a gene. This CDR3 is built from 15 residues. Germline assignment: CDR1 SGHKS and CDR2 YYEKEE (reference sequence). CDR3 sequence reads: CASSPLGGTIEELFF. The CDR3 DNA is TGTGCCAGCAGCCCCCTCGGGGGGACTATAGAGGAGCTGTTTTTT.

This chain connects TRBV2 to TRBJ1-5; 8 bases are shared with TRBD1. CDR3 length: 15 residues. CDR1 SNHLY and CDR2 FYNNEI come from the germline V gene. V lost 5 bases, J lost 3 bases, and 6 bases stayed unmatched. DNA for the CDR3: TGTGCCAGCAGTTTAGAGGGACAGGCCAATCAGCCCCAGCATTTT. Residues: CASSLEGQANQPQHF.

The V call is TRBV6-4, the J call TRBJ2-3; D is uncertain. Per the germline V gene, CDR1 is MRHNA and CDR2 is SNTAGT. V was pared by 3 bases and J by 9 bases, with 13 bases between. The CDR3 sequence is 13 residues long. CDR3 in amino acids: CASSEMDPGTQYF. The DNA for the CDR3 is TGTGCCAGCAGTGAAATGGACCCAGGAACGCAGTATTTT.

The V gene is TRBV5-1, the J gene TRBJ2-3, with 10 bases fitting TRBD2. CDR1 SGHRS and CDR2 YFSETQ come from the germline V gene. The V gene end was trimmed by 0 bases and the J gene end by 4 bases; junction bases not matched to a gene: 8. The CDR3 runs to 17 residues. Here the CDR3 reads CASSLAGASGGSDTQYF. The CDR3 bases are TGCGCCAGCAGCTTGGCTGGGGCTAGCGGGGGTTCAGATACGCAGTATTTT. The variable domain in full, with the rest retrieved from reference TRBV5-1 and TRBJ2-3, is KAGVTQTPRYLIKTRGQQVTLSCSPISGHRSVSWYQQTPGQGLQFLFEYFSETQRNKGNFPGRFSGRQFSNSRSEMNVSTLELGDSALYLCASSLAGASGGSDTQYFGPGTRLTVL.

The genes are TRBV9 and TRBJ2-7; no clear D. Germline V gene data show CDR1 as SGDLS and CDR2 as YYNGEE. V was pared by 0 bases and J by 0 bases, with 10 bases between. The CDR3 runs to 15 residues. The CDR3 coding sequence is TGTGCCAGCAGCGTAGACGAAGGTTACTCCTACGAGCAGTACTTC. Translating it yields CASSVDEGYSYEQYF.

This clone has more than one count but fewer than ten. The chain couples TRBV5-1 to TRBJ2-6; no definite D call. Germline V gives CDR1 SGHRS, CDR2 YFSETQ. The CDR3 has 17 residues. The germline V and J ends were trimmed by 4 bases and 1 base, with 15 bases remaining between them. The DNA of the CDR3 is TGCGCCAGCAGCCCTCGACAAAGTGGGTCTGGGGCCAACGTCCTGACTTTC. Its protein product is CASSPRQSGSGANVLTF.

The rearrangement joins TRBV29-1 to TRBJ2-7; either TRBD1 or TRBD2 may fit D (6 bases each). CDR1 SQVTM and CDR2 ANQGSEA come from the germline V gene. The V end lost 7 bases, the J end lost 12 bases, and 22 bases lay between the germline ends. This CDR3 has 12 residues. In DNA form, the CDR3 reads TGCAGCGCCCTATCAAGTATCGGGGGCACGTACTTC. Residues: CSALSSIGGTYF.

This rearrangement joins TRBV6-5 to TRBJ1-2; 8 positions match TRBD1. The CDR3 is made up of 14 amino acids. Trimming at V came to 5 bases and at J to 2 bases, leaving 4 bases not matched to a gene. Germline V gene data show CDR1 as MNHEY and CDR2 as SVGAGI. In DNA form, the CDR3 reads TGTGCCAGCAGTAGCGGACAGGGCAACTATGGCTACACCTTC. Residues: CASSSGQGNYGYTF.

The V call is TRBV14, the J call TRBJ1-4; 7 positions agree with TRBD1. The CDR3 totals 15 residues. V gave up 4 bases and J gave up 4 bases; unmatched junction bases: 6. CDR1 and CDR2 (germline): SGHDN, FVKESK. The DNA for the CDR3 is TGTGCCAGCAGCCTTCGACAGGGCTATAATGAAAAACTGTTTTTT. It translates to CASSLRQGYNEKLFF.

The J gene is TRBJ1-2, the V gene TRBV9; maybe TRBD1 (5 bases). The V end was cut by 3 bases, the J end by 8 bases, with 20 bases between. The CDR3 spans 15 residues. Per the germline V gene, CDR1 is SGDLS and CDR2 is YYNGEE. CDR3 bases: TGTGCCAGCAGCGCCCGGGACGCACAAACGGAGGGCTACACCTTC. Translated, it gives CASSARDAQTEGYTF. Full variable domain (remainder filled in from reference TRBV9 and TRBJ1-2): DSGVTQTPKHLITATGQRVTLRCSPRSGDLSVYWYQQSLDQGLQFLIQYYNGEERAKGNILERFSAQQFPDLHSELNLSSLELGDSALYFCASSARDAQTEGYTFGSGTRLTVV.

This clone came up a few times. The J gene is TRBJ2-7, the V gene TRBV5-5, with 7 bases matching TRBD1. J was trimmed by 4 bases and V by 3 bases; bases with no gene match: 4. This CDR3 contains 13 residues. Germline lookup yields CDR1 SGHKS and CDR2 YYEKEE (reference sequence). The DNA of the CDR3 is TGTGCCAGCAGCTCGACAGGGATGTACGAGCAGTACGTC. Protein: CASSSTGMYEQYV.

The chain couples TRBV5-4 to TRBJ1-1; 8 nucleotides match TRBD1. CDR1 and CDR2 (germline): SGHNT, YYREEE (reference sequence). The CDR3 has 12 amino acids. V was pared by 4 bases and J by 4 bases, with 0 bases of the junction left unmatched. In DNA, the CDR3 is TGTGCCAGCAGCACAGGGGGCACTGAAGCTTTCTTT. Translating it yields CASSTGGTEAFF.

This sequence joins TRBV6-6 and TRBJ1-5; the match to TRBD1 covers 8 bases. The trim removed 6 bases at V and 5 bases at J, leaving 6 bases unmatched. From germline, CDR1 is MNHNY and CDR2 SVGAGI (reference sequence). The CDR3 covers 14 residues. CDR3 amino acids: CASSNKQGDQPQHF. CDR3 coding DNA: TGTGCCAGCAGCAACAAACAGGGGGATCAGCCCCAGCATTTT.

V usage is TRBV11-2 and J usage is TRBJ2-1; TRBD1 agrees at 7 bases. Trimming at V came to 1 base and at J to 15 bases, leaving 9 bases not matched to a gene. CDR1 is SGHAT and CDR2 is FQNNGV in the germline V gene. The CDR3 extends over 13 amino acids. DNA of the CDR3: TGTGCCAGCAGCTTAGTAATAGGGGGCCCACCGTTCTTC. Amino acid sequence: CASSLVIGGPPFF.

The CDR3 coding sequence is TGTGCCAGCAGCGCACAGGGGACCACAGATACGCAGTATTTT. It codes for CASSAQGTTDTQYF. The chain recombines TRBV11-2 with TRBJ2-3, with 7 bases lining up with TRBD1. After removal of 5 bases from V and 2 bases from J, the junction contained 4 bases not matched to a gene. This CDR3 is 14 amino acids long. Germline CDR1 is SGHAT and CDR2 is FQNNGV.

The gene calls are TRBV28 and TRBJ2-7, with 9 bases matching TRBD1. The CDR3 is 16 amino acids. V lost 3 bases, J lost 5 bases, and 11 bases stayed unmatched. Germline CDR1 is MDHEN and CDR2 is SYDVKM. The CDR3 coding sequence is TGTGCCAGCAGTTTGTTGGGGGACAGGGTTGAGAACGAGCAGTACTTC. Amino acids: CASSLLGDRVENEQYF.

The chain joins TRBV30 to TRBJ1-2; TRBD1 is a possible D gene (5 bases). CDR1 is GTSNPN, CDR2 SVGIG, per germline (reference sequence). The CDR3 totals 14 residues. Trimming left V 5 bases short and J 2 bases short, with 15 bases between. CDR3 protein: CAWSRTRTNYGYTF. Written as DNA, the CDR3 is TGTGCCTGGTCTAGGACACGGACGAACTATGGCTACACCTTC.

The chain links TRBV11-2 to TRBJ1-1, with D perhaps TRBD1 (5 bases). The germline V gene encodes CDR1 SGHAT and CDR2 FQNNGV. The CDR3 runs 13 residues. Trimming took 0 bases from V and 7 from J, leaving 9 bases between them. The CDR3 DNA is TGTGCCAGCAGCTTAGAATCAGGGTTTGAAGCTTTCTTT. Translated: CASSLESGFEAFF.

The chain recombines TRBV28 with TRBJ1-3; D uncertain. Germline-derived CDR1 and CDR2 are MDHEN and SYDVKM. V was pared by 3 bases and J by 1 base, with 7 bases between. The length of the CDR3 is 14 residues. CDR3 amino acids: CASSLDGSGNTIYF. CDR3 nucleotides: TGTGCCAGCAGTTTGGACGGGTCTGGAAACACCATATATTTT.

The chain uses TRBV6-1 and TRBJ2-3, with D uncertain. The CDR3 spans 13 residues. Trimming removed 7 bases at V and 3 bases at J, with 11 bases between. Germline V CDR1 and CDR2: MNHNS, SASEGT. CDR3 in amino acids: CASKGLGTDTQYF. The DNA of the CDR3 is TGTGCCAGCAAGGGTCTCGGGACAGATACGCAGTATTTT.

The chain links TRBV7-8 to TRBJ2-2, with D possibly being TRBD2 (6 bases). The CDR3 totals 17 residues. Germline V CDR1 and CDR2: SGHVS, FQNEAQ. Trimming removed 7 bases at V and 2 bases at J, with 20 bases between. The CDR3 region has the DNA TGTGCCAGCACCCGCCGCGGGGCAGAACGAAACACCGGGGAGCTGTTTTTT. It specifies CASTRRGAERNTGELFF.

The rearrangement links TRBV5-1 to TRBJ2-6; tentatively, D is TRBD2 (5 bases). The CDR3 sequence is 17 residues long. V gave up 2 bases and J gave up 0 bases, with 12 bases separating them. CDR1 is SGHRS and CDR2 is YFSETQ in the germline V gene. The CDR3, as DNA: TGCGCCAGCAGCTTAACGGGGTTGGGCTCTGGGGCCAACGTCCTGACTTTC. As protein: CASSLTGLGSGANVLTF. Based on the CDR3 plus reference TRBV5-1 and TRBJ2-6, the full variable domain is KAGVTQTPRYLIKTRGQQVTLSCSPISGHRSVSWYQQTPGQGLQFLFEYFSETQRNKGNFPGRFSGRQFSNSRSEMNVSTLELGDSALYLCASSLTGLGSGANVLTFGAGSRLTVL.

This sequence joins TRBV7-2 and TRBJ2-5; tentatively, D is TRBD1 or TRBD2 (5 bases each). Trimming took off 2 bases at V and 7 bases at J, with 23 bases between the two ends. Germline CDR1 SGHTA, CDR2 FQGNSA. The CDR3 loop spans 17 amino acids. CDR3: CASSLSGSGRAERTQYF. In DNA, the CDR3 is TGTGCCAGCAGCTTATCCGGCTCAGGGCGGGCCGAAAGGACCCAGTACTTC.

The chain uses TRBV5-1 and TRBJ2-1, with TRBD2 matching over 10 bases. V was clipped by 4 bases and J by 2 bases; unmatched bases: 3. This CDR3 comprises 15 residues. Germline V gene sequence: CDR1 SGHRS, CDR2 YFSETQ. CDR3 amino acids: CASSLTSGAYNEQFF. DNA for the CDR3: TGCGCCAGCAGCCTCACTAGCGGGGCCTACAATGAGCAGTTCTTC.

This rearrangement joins TRBV19 to TRBJ2-3; TRBD1 might be the D (6 bases). Trimming took off 5 bases at V and 3 bases at J, with 15 bases between the two ends. Germline lookup yields CDR1 LNHDA and CDR2 SQIVND (reference sequence). CDR3 length equals 15 residues. The chain's CDR3 is CASSQRTGRTDTQYF. The CDR3 bases are TGTGCCAGTAGTCAACGAACAGGGAGAACAGATACGCAGTATTTT.